This T cell receptor (beta chain) was captured by sequencing in a study of T cell responses to AZD1222 COVID-19 vaccine. CDR3 size: 17 residues. From germline, CDR1 is SEHNR and CDR2 FQNEAQ (reference sequence). Deletions cut 2 bases from V and 1 base from J, with 17 bases between. Produced via immunoSEQ multiplex PCR; TCRdb's table is partial and in-frame only. The sample records 75,000 to 95,000 clones, around 83% being singletons. The material sequenced was peripheral blood, taken on day 0 of AZD1222 vaccination. This chain joins TRBV7-9 and TRBJ1-2; the D gene is possibly TRBD1 (5 bases). This TCR derives from an adult in good health. The CDR3 reads CASSLMVGQGHNYGYTF. The CDR3 nucleotides read TGTGCCAGCAGCTTAATGGTGGGGCAGGGCCATAACTATGGCTACACCTTC. Based on the CDR3 plus reference TRBV7-9 and TRBJ1-2, the full variable domain is DTGVSQNPRHKITKRGQNVTFRCDPISEHNRLYWYRQTLGQGPEFLTYFQNEAQLEKSRLLSDRFSAERPKGSFSTLEIQRTEQGDSAMYLCASSLMVGQGHNYGYTFGSGTRLTVV.